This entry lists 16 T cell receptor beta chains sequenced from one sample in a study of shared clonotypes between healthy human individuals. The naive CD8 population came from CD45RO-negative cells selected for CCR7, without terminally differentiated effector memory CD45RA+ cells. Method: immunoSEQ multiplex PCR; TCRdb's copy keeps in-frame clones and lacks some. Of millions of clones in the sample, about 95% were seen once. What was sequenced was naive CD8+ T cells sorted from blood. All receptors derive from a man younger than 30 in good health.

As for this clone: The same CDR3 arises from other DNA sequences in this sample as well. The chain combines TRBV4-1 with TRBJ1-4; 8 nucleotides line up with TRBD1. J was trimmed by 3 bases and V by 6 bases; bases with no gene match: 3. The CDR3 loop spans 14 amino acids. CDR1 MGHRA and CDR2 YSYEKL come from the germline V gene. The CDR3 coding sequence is TGCGCCAGCAGTCGGACAGGGTCTAATGAAAAACTGTTTTTT. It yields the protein CASSRTGSNEKLFF.

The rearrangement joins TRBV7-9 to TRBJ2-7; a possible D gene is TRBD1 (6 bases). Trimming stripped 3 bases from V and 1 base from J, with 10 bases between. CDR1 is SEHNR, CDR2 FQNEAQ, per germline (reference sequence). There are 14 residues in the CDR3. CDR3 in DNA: TGTGCCAGCAGCTTCGAGGACAGTTCCTACGAGCAGTACTTC. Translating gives CASSFEDSSYEQYF.

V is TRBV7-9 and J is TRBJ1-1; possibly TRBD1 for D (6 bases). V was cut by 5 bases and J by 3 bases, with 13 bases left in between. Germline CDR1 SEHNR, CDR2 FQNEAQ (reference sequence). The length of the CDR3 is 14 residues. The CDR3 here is CASSPRDTYTEAFF. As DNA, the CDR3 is TGTGCCAGCAGCCCCCGGGACACCTACACTGAAGCTTTCTTT.

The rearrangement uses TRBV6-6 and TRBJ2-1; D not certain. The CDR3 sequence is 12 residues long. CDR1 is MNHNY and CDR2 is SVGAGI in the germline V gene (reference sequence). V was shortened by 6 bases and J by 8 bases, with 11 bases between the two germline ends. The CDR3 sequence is CASSRTLDEQFF. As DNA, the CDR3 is TGTGCCAGCAGCCGAACCCTCGATGAGCAGTTCTTC.

The CDR3 DNA reads as TGCGCCAGCAGCCAGAGTTTAGGGGAGACCCAGTACTTC. Protein product: CASSQSLGETQYF. The gene calls are TRBV4-3 and TRBJ2-5; D is unclear. Per the germline V gene, CDR1 is LGHNA and CDR2 is YSLEER. Trimming cost V 3 bases and J 5 bases, with 10 bases left between them. CDR3 size: 13 residues.

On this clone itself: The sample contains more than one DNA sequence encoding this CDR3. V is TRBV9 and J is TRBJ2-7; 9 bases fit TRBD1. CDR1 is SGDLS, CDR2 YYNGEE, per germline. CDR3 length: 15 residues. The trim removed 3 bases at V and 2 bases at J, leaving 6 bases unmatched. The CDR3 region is CASSAGQGRTYEQYF. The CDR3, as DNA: TGTGCCAGCAGCGCAGGACAGGGGCGTACCTACGAGCAGTACTTC.

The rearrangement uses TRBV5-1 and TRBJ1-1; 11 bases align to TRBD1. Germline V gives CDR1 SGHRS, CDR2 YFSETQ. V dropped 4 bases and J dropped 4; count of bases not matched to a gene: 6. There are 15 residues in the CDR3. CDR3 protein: CASSNPGQGGTEAFF. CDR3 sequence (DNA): TGCGCCAGCAGCAACCCGGGACAGGGGGGCACTGAAGCTTTCTTT.

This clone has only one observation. CDR3 in DNA: TGTGCCAGCGCTTACCCGGACAGAATCACCGGGGAGCTGTTTTTT. As protein: CASAYPDRITGELFF. This chain uses TRBV6-6 with TRBJ2-2, with D possibly being TRBD1 (6 bases). The CDR3 length is 15 residues. Trimming took 8 bases from V and 4 from J, leaving 17 bases between them. The germline CDR1 and CDR2 sequences are MNHNY and SVGAGI (reference sequence).

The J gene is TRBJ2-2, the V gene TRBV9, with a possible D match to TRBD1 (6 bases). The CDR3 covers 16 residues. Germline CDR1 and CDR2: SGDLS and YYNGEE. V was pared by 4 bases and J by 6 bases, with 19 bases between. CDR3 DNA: TGTGCCAGCAGCCCGAGCCCAGGGGCGGAGTCCGGGGAGCTGTTTTTT. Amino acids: CASSPSPGAESGELFF.

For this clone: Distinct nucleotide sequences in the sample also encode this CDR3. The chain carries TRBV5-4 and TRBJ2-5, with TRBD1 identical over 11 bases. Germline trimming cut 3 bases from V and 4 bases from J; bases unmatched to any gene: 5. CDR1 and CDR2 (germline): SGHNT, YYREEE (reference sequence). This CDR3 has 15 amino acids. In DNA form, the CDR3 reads TGTGCCAGCAGCTCTGGGACAGGGGGGAGAGAGACCCAGTACTTC. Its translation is CASSSGTGGRETQYF. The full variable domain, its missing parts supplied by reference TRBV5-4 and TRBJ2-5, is ETGVTQSPTHLIKTRGQQVTLRCSSQSGHNTVSWYQQALGQGPQFIFQYYREEENGRGNFPPRFSGLQFPNYSSELNVNALELDDSALYLCASSSGTGGRETQYFGPGTRLLVL.

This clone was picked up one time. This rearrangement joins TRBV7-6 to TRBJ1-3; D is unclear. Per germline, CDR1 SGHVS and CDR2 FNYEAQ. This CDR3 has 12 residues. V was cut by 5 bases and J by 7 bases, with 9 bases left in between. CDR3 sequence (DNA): TGTGCCAGCAGCCCTCAAGGGAACACCATATATTTT. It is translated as CASSPQGNTIYF.

This CDR3 reads CASSLGRGPKNIQYF. The CDR3 DNA reads as TGTGCCAGCAGTTTGGGCCGGGGCCCCAAAAACATTCAGTACTTC. The chain uses TRBV27 and TRBJ2-4; D may match TRBD1 or TRBD2 (5 bases each). With 3 bases removed from V and 2 bases from J, the gap between germline ends came to 11 bases. The germline gives CDR1 MNHEY, CDR2 SMNVEV (reference sequence). This CDR3 is 15 amino acids long.

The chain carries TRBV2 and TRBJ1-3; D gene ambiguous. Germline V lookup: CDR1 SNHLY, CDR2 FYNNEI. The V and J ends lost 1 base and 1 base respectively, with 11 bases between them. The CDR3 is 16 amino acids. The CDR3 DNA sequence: TGTGCCAGCAGTGAAGGGATTCCGGGATCTGGAAACACCATATATTTT. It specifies CASSEGIPGSGNTIYF.

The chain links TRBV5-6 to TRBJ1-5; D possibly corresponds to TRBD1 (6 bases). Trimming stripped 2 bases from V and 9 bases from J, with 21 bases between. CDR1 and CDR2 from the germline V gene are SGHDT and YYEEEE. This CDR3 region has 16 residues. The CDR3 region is CASSLGSGAVSGPQHF. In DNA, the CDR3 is TGTGCCAGCAGCTTAGGGTCAGGGGCGGTGTCGGGGCCCCAGCATTTT. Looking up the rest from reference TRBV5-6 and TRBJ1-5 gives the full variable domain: DAGVTQSPTHLIKTRGQQVTLRCSPKSGHDTVSWYQQALGQGPQFIFQYYEEEERQRGNFPDRFSGHQFPNYSSELNVNALLLGDSALYLCASSLGSGAVSGPQHFGDGTRLSIL.

The DNA of the CDR3 is TGTGCCTGGAGTGTGTTTCCCCAAGAGACCCAGTACTTC. Its translation: CAWSVFPQETQYF. V usage is TRBV30 and J usage is TRBJ2-5, with D hard to call. Trimming took 0 bases from V and 1 from J, leaving 6 bases between them. Germline assignment: CDR1 GTSNPN and CDR2 SVGIG (reference sequence). This CDR3 region has 13 residues.

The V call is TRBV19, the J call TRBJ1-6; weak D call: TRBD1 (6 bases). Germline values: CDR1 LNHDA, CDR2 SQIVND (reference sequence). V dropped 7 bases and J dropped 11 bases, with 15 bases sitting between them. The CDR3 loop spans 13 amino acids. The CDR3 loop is CASNRDPKAPLHF. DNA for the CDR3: TGTGCCAGTAACAGGGACCCCAAGGCACCCCTCCACTTT.